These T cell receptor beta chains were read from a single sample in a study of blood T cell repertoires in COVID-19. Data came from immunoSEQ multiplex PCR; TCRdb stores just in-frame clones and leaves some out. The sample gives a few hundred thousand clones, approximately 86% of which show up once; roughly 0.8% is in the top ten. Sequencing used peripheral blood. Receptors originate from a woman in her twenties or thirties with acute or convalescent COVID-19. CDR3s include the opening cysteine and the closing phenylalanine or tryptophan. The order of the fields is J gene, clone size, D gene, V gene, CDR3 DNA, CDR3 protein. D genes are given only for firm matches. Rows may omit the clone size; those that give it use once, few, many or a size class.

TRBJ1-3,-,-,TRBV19,TGTGCCAGTAGTATTCAGGGGACTGGAAACACCATATATTTT,CASSIQGTGNTIYF
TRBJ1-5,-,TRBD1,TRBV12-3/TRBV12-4,TGTGCCAGCAGCGGGACAGGGGGCCAGCCCCAGCATTTT,CASSGTGGQPQHF
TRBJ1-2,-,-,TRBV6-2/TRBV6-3,TGTGCCAGCAGACCTCAAGGACAGTTATATGGCTACACCTTC,CASRPQGQLYGYTF
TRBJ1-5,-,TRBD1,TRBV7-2,TGTGCCAGCAGCTTAGGAGGGGGCGATCAGCCCCAGCATTTT,CASSLGGGDQPQHF
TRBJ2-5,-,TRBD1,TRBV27,TGTGCCAGCAGGTCCGGACAGGCCGTAGAGACCCAGTACTTC,CASRSGQAVETQYF
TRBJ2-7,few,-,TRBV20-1,TGCAGTGCTAGTTGGGGAACGGACTACCCCTACGAGCAGTACTTC,CSASWGTDYPYEQYF
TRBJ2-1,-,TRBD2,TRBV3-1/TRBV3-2,TGTGCCAGCAGCGATAAGACTAGCGGGAGGGACAATGAGCAGTTCTTC,CASSDKTSGRDNEQFF
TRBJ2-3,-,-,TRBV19,TGTGCCAGTAGTATCGCGAAGGACTGGGTCACGGATACGCAGTATTTT,CASSIAKDWVTDTQYF
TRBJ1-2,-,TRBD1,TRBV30,TGTGCCTGGGAAGGACAGGGACCTTCTGGCTATGGCTACACCTTC,CAWEGQGPSGYGYTF
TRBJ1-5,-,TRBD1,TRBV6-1,TGTGCCAGCAGTGCGGGACAGCTGGGGAGCAATCAGCCCCAGCATTTT,CASSAGQLGSNQPQHF
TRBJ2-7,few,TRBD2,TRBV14,TGTGCCAGCAGCCCGGGAGGGGCCTACGAGCAGTACTTC,CASSPGGAYEQYF